This T cell receptor beta chain originates from a study of CD8+CD57+ T cells in acquired aplastic anemia listed by TCRdb under 2018. Broadly, across the study: A mean of around 3.2 ug of DNA, ranging from roughly 0.19 to 27.4 ug, was extracted from sorted CD4+ and CD8+ cells. An average of approximately 10 million reads for CD4+ cells and 11 million or so reads for CD8+ cells was obtained from healthy donor samples.

In this study, sorted CD4+ and CD8+ T cells from the blood of healthy subjects and of severe aplastic anemia patients had their TCR repertoires deep-sequenced. Ficoll-Paque density gradient centrifugation was used to isolate peripheral blood mononuclear cells. CD4+ and CD8+ T cells were sorted by FACS or magnetic beads before DNA extraction. Paper-wide results and their limitations: About 28 CD8+ CDR3 sequences were found in both patients and controls but appeared to be highly expressed in patients and within the immunodominant clones of the patients. No significant difference in CD8+ Simpson's diversity was found between patients and healthy controls (P=0.060).

In the germline V gene, CDR1 corresponds to SGDLS and CDR2 to YYNGEE. Counted from cysteine to phenylalanine, this CDR3 has 14 amino acids. The DNA shown is the 42-base CDR3, in frame from base 1. Details on this clonotype: Its antigen target is currently unknown. Its ends do not fully match the called genes, so a read error is possible.

Genomic DNA served as template for TCR beta VDJ combination and CDR3 sequence profiling. TCR repertoire sequencing was run on an Illumina HiSeq 2000. The authors' pipeline ran thus. TRBV/TRBJ rearrangement plots, CDR3 size and DJ length profiles, and Simpson's diversity index were used to evaluate the repertoires. The most abundant DNA sequence in the deep sequencing data was defined as the immunodominant clone. CDR3 amino acid sequences were screened for sharing across subjects and compared with published repertoires and the VDJdb database. Using fastp trimming at Q25 and MiXCR clonotype assembly, TCRdb reanalyzed the public sequencing data and kept in-frame beta chains. Here each entry gathers all rows of one CDR3 protein and keeps the most common genes and DNA. V and J calls and clone size were set by TCRdb, not the authors. The sample table shows roughly 420,000 distinct CDR3 sequences, and around 68% are seen once. The top ten clones comprise less than 4% of the sample.

What was sequenced was sorted CD4+, CD8+, or CD8+CD57+ T cells (not recorded which) from PBMCs. The chain is made from TRBV9 and TRBJ1-2; the D gene cannot be resolved reliably. The clonotype originates from a human donor in good health, serving as a control. The CDR3 loop reads CASSPSTVISGYTF. Here is the DNA: TGCGCCAGCAGCCCATCGACGGTTATCTCTGGCTACACCTTC. Reference TRBV9 and TRBJ1-2 genes cover what lies past the CDR3, so the full variable domain is DSGVTQTPKHLITATGQRVTLRCSPRSGDLSVYWYQQSLDQGLQFLIQYYNGEERAKGNILERFSAQQFPDLHSELNLSSLELGDSALYFCASSPSTVISGYTFGSGTRLTVV.